The 20 T cell receptor beta chains given below trace back to one sample, sequenced in a study of T cell changes during pregnancy in multiple sclerosis. This table comes from immunoSEQ multiplex PCR, and its TCRdb copy is limited to in-frame clones, with some not included. Of fewer than 140,000 clones detected, about 89% appear once; the ten largest clones hold about 1.6%. This sample comprised peripheral blood, obtained before pregnancy. These receptors were taken from a female donor with multiple sclerosis, enrolled in a pregnancy study.

This sequence joins TRBV28 and TRBJ2-1; TRBD1 might be the D (6 bases). This CDR3 comprises 15 residues. CDR1 MDHEN and CDR2 SYDVKM come from the germline V gene. V shed 5 bases and J shed 0 bases, with 11 bases lying between them. CDR3 nucleotide sequence: TGTGCCAGCAGTGTAGACAGGTTCTCCTACAATGAGCAGTTCTTC. Its translation is CASSVDRFSYNEQFF.

This clone has just one count. The J gene is TRBJ1-4, the V gene TRBV28; D perhaps matches TRBD1 (6 bases). Germline CDR1 reads MDHEN; CDR2 reads SYDVKM. The CDR3 totals 15 residues. V was pared by 6 bases and J by 7 bases, with 18 bases between. Written as DNA, the CDR3 is TGTGCCAGCAGCCCGACCAAGAGGGGGAGTGAAAAACTGTTTTTT. It encodes CASSPTKRGSEKLFF.

V usage is TRBV5-6 and J usage is TRBJ1-5; possible D gene TRBD1, 6 bases. The CDR3 is made up of 15 amino acids. The V gene lost 0 bases and the J gene lost 5 bases, with 12 bases spanning the gap. The V gene's germline CDR1 is SGHDT and CDR2 YYEEEE. CDR3 sequence reads: CASSLEGGGDQPQHF. DNA for the CDR3: TGTGCCAGCAGCTTGGAGGGAGGGGGTGATCAGCCCCAGCATTTT. The whole variable domain, remainder taken from reference TRBV5-6 and TRBJ1-5, is DAGVTQSPTHLIKTRGQQVTLRCSPKSGHDTVSWYQQALGQGPQFIFQYYEEEERQRGNFPDRFSGHQFPNYSSELNVNALLLGDSALYLCASSLEGGGDQPQHFGDGTRLSIL.

The chain combines TRBV9 with TRBJ2-3; TRBD2 matches at 9 bases. The junction had 8 bases not matched to a gene; V was cut back by 0 bases and J by 6 bases. Germline loops: CDR1 SGDLS, CDR2 YYNGEE. The CDR3 runs 16 residues. CDR3: CASSVAAGGVRDTQYF. The DNA of the CDR3 is TGTGCCAGCAGCGTAGCCGCGGGGGGGGTCCGGGATACGCAGTATTTT.

This clone was seen a few times. The chain joins TRBV30 to TRBJ2-3, with D possibly being TRBD2 (5 bases). This CDR3 spans 15 amino acids. From germline, CDR1 is GTSNPN and CDR2 SVGIG (reference sequence). V was pared by 5 bases and J by 0 bases, with 15 bases between. The DNA of the CDR3 is TGTGCCTGGCTTCTAGCAGAAGCTAGCACAGATACGCAGTATTTT. Amino acids: CAWLLAEASTDTQYF.

This chain joins TRBV5-6 and TRBJ2-2; D might be TRBD1 (6 bases). Germline CDR1 and CDR2: SGHDT and YYEEEE. V lost 1 base, J lost 6 bases, and 10 bases lay in between. The CDR3 contains 14 residues. The CDR3 loop is CASSLQGSAGELFF. The CDR3, as DNA: TGTGCCAGCAGCTTGCAGGGGTCGGCCGGGGAGCTGTTTTTT.

J is TRBJ1-2 and V is TRBV11-2; perhaps TRBD1 as D (6 bases). CDR1 and CDR2 (germline): SGHAT, FQNNGV. The CDR3 is made up of 15 amino acids. The V end was cut by 4 bases, the J end by 5 bases, with 17 bases between. For the CDR3, the DNA is TGTGCCAGCAGCTATCGTGCGGGGGCGGAATATGGCTACACCTTC. Protein sequence: CASSYRAGAEYGYTF. Full variable domain (outside the CDR3, taken from reference TRBV11-2 and TRBJ1-2): EAGVAQSPRYKIIEKRQSVAFWCNPISGHATLYWYQQILGQGPKLLIQFQNNGVVDDSQLPKDRFSAERLKGVDSTLKIQPAKLEDSAVYLCASSYRAGAEYGYTFGSGTRLTVV.

This chain connects TRBV7-8 to TRBJ2-3; D gene uncertain. Per germline, CDR1 SGHVS and CDR2 FQNEAQ. V lost 2 bases and J lost 0, with 9 bases in between. The CDR3 covers 15 residues. Here the CDR3 DNA reads TGTGCCAGCAGCTTAAGCAAAACTAGCACAGATACGCAGTATTTT. It specifies CASSLSKTSTDTQYF. The full variable domain, in which reference TRBV7-8 and TRBJ2-3 provide the parts outside the CDR3, is GAGVSQSPRYKVAKRGQDVALRCDPISGHVSLFWYQQALGQGPEFLTYFQNEAQLDKSGLPSDRFFAERPEGSVSTLKIQRTQQEDSAVYLCASSLSKTSTDTQYFGPGTRLTVL.

The chain joins TRBV11-2 to TRBJ2-7; 8 bases align to TRBD2. Per germline, CDR1 SGHAT and CDR2 FQNNGV. The CDR3 sequence is 14 residues long. V gave up 7 bases and J gave up 2 bases; unmatched junction bases: 7. The CDR3 DNA follows: TGTGCCAGCACCAACCCGGGACTAGCCTACGAGCAGTACTTC. Its protein product is CASTNPGLAYEQYF.

The J gene is TRBJ2-3, the V gene TRBV9; D is unresolved. The CDR3 runs to 16 residues. V lost 3 bases, J lost 0 bases, and 14 bases lay in between. CDR1 is SGDLS, CDR2 YYNGEE, per germline. For the CDR3, the DNA is TGTGCCAGCAGCGCCCCCAGTGGCCTGAGCACAGATACGCAGTATTTT. Translated: CASSAPSGLSTDTQYF.

This clone was seen a single time. The CDR3 protein is CASSLRGGERTDTQYF. The DNA for the CDR3 is TGTGCCAGCAGCTTGAGGGGGGGGGAACGCACAGATACGCAGTATTTT. The chain employs TRBV7-3 and TRBJ2-3, with D perhaps TRBD2 (7 bases). The CDR3 is made up of 16 amino acids. Trimming shortened V by 3 bases and J by 1 base, and 14 bases separated the two germline ends. Per germline, CDR1 SGHTA and CDR2 FQGTGA.

V usage is TRBV15 and J usage is TRBJ2-1; 12 bases align to TRBD2. V shed 2 bases and J 8 bases; nucleotides not matched to a gene: 10. The CDR3 is made up of 17 amino acids. The germline V gene has CDR1 LNHNV and CDR2 YYDKDF (reference sequence). This CDR3 reads CATSRPVLAGGRDEQFF. CDR3 nucleotide sequence: TGTGCCACCAGCAGACCGGTACTAGCGGGAGGAAGGGATGAGCAGTTCTTC. Full variable domain (remainder filled in from reference TRBV15 and TRBJ2-1): DAMVIQNPRYQVTQFGKPVTLSCSQTLNHNVMYWYQQKSSQAPKLLFHYYDKDFNNEADTPDNFQSRRPNTSFCFLDIRSPGLGDTAMYLCATSRPVLAGGRDEQFFGPGTRLTVL.

The chain has TRBV10-3 and TRBJ2-3, with TRBD1 matching over 7 bases. This CDR3 is built from 15 residues. Germline-derived CDR1 and CDR2 are ENHRY and SYGVKD. V shed 4 bases and J 4 bases; nucleotides not matched to a gene: 8. This CDR3 is CAISGGGIKADTQYF. CDR3 in DNA: TGTGCCATCAGTGGAGGGGGCATTAAGGCAGATACGCAGTATTTT.

V and J are TRBV7-9 and TRBJ1-1, with D perhaps TRBD1 (5 bases). Between the trimmed V and J ends, which lost 1 base and 3 bases, there was a span of 15 bases. The CDR3 consists of 16 residues. Per germline, CDR1 SEHNR and CDR2 FQNEAQ (reference sequence). The CDR3 DNA reads as TGTGCCAGCAGCTTAGGGCCCGGGGACTTTGACACTGAAGCTTTCTTT. This gives the protein CASSLGPGDFDTEAFF.

The rearrangement uses TRBV18 and TRBJ1-1, with a weak D call TRBD1 (6 bases). The germline V and J ends were trimmed by 3 bases and 6 bases, with 14 bases remaining between them. The germline V gene has CDR1 KGHSH and CDR2 LQKENI. The CDR3 is made up of 14 amino acids. The CDR3 coding sequence is TGTGCCAGCTCACCCACAGGGACGGGCGCTGAAGCTTTCTTT. Translated, it gives CASSPTGTGAEAFF.

The chain joins TRBV10-3 to TRBJ2-2; 13 positions agree with TRBD2. This CDR3 has 17 residues. Trimming took 5 bases from V and 4 from J; bases not matched to a gene: 7. Germline CDR1 ENHRY, CDR2 SYGVKD. The CDR3 DNA is TGTGCCATCAGTTCGACTAGCGGGGGGCTAGGCACCGGGGAGCTGTTTTTT. Translated, it gives CAISSTSGGLGTGELFF.

V usage is TRBV15 and J usage is TRBJ1-2; the D gene is possibly TRBD1 (5 bases). Trimming removed 5 bases at V and 2 bases at J, with 18 bases between. Germline V lookup: CDR1 LNHNV, CDR2 YYDKDF (reference sequence). There are 16 residues in the CDR3. The DNA for the CDR3 is TGTGCCACCAGCCCCTGGGGGGGTGGGAGGAACTATGGCTACACCTTC. This encodes CATSPWGGGRNYGYTF.

CDR3 in amino acids: CASNTDREETQYF. CDR3 coding DNA: TGTGCCAGCAATACGGACAGGGAAGAGACCCAGTACTTC. This rearrangement joins TRBV6-5 to TRBJ2-5, with 8 bases fitting TRBD1. The CDR3 has 13 residues. CDR1 is MNHEY, CDR2 SVGAGI, per germline. V dropped 7 bases and J dropped 3; count of bases not matched to a gene: 4.

The chain carries TRBV27 and TRBJ2-5, with D possibly TRBD2 on 6 matching bases. CDR3 length equals 15 residues. The V end lost 4 bases, the J end lost 5 bases, and 17 bases lay between the germline ends. The germline CDR1 and CDR2 sequences are MNHEY and SMNVEV (reference sequence). In DNA, the CDR3 is TGTGCCAGCAGTTACAGTGGCCGCGCGGGGGAGACCCAGTACTTC. This sequence encodes CASSYSGRAGETQYF.

The chain uses TRBV27 and TRBJ2-7; 13 positions match TRBD2. CDR1 and CDR2 (germline): MNHEY, SMNVEV (reference sequence). J lost 0 bases, V lost 2 bases, and 7 bases had no gene match. This CDR3 region has 18 residues. The chain's CDR3 is CASSLRLAGGSLSYEQYF. For the CDR3, the DNA is TGTGCCAGCAGTTTAAGACTAGCGGGGGGTTCCCTCTCCTACGAGCAGTACTTC.